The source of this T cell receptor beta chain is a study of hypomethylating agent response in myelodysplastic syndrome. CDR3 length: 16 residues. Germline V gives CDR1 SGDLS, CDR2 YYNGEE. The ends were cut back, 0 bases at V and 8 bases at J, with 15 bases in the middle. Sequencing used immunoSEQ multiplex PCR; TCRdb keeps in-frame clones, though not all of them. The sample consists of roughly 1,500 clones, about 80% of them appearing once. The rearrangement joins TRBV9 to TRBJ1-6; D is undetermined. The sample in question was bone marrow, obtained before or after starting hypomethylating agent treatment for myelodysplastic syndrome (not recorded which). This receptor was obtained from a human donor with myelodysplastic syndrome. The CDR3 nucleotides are TGTGCCAGCAGCGTAGCTTCGAGGGTTTCGGATTCACCCCTCCACTTT. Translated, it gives CASSVASRVSDSPLHF.